Following are 29 T cell receptor beta chains from one sample sequenced in a study of monozygotic twins with inflammatory bowel disease. TCRdb re-called the 5' RACE reads; one entry per CDR3 protein, DNA not given. In total, the table holds 400,000 or so distinct CDR3 sequences. Sequences were obtained from blood. The source of these receptors is a human donor with ulcerative colitis or Crohn's disease, or a healthy co-twin of an affected twin (not recorded which).

The rearrangement links TRBV7-8 to TRBJ2-2. CDR1 and CDR2 from the germline V gene are SGHVS and FQNEAQ. There are 16 residues in the CDR3. CDR3 in amino acids: CASSLSLAENTGELFF.

The chain employs TRBV28 and TRBJ1-5; TCRdb selects TRBD1, and the lack of DNA leaves this call unchecked. This CDR3 spans 14 amino acids. Per germline, CDR1 MDHEN and CDR2 SYDVKM. The CDR3 here is CASKFGGQVQPQHF.

The chain employs TRBV5-1 and TRBJ1-2; TCRdb selects TRBD1, and the lack of DNA leaves this call unchecked. The V gene's germline CDR1 is SGHRS and CDR2 YFSETQ. The CDR3 sequence is 13 residues long. CDR3 sequence: CASSLLRDGGYTF.

The chain combines TRBV3-1 with TRBJ2-3; the TCRdb call, TRBD2, lacks DNA for checking. The CDR3 runs to 18 residues. Germline assignment: CDR1 LGHDT and CDR2 YNNKEL (reference sequence). CDR3: CASSPTPLAGGRTDTQYF.

The chain couples TRBV7-8 to TRBJ1-1. Germline V gene lookup returns CDR1 SGHVS and CDR2 FQNEAQ. The CDR3 totals 13 residues. The CDR3 spells CASSLLSSTEAFF.

The chain couples TRBV7-9 to TRBJ2-7. From germline, CDR1 is SEHNR and CDR2 FQNEAQ (reference sequence). The CDR3 covers 13 residues. This CDR3 is CASSPESRTEQYF.

This sequence joins TRBV24-1 and TRBJ2-1; TCRdb picks TRBD2, but there is no DNA to check that call. The germline CDR1 and CDR2 sequences are KGHDR and SFDVKD. The length of the CDR3 is 16 residues. CDR3 sequence: CATSEVSGRVNDEQFF.

This chain's CDR3 is CSARDVGKGDTEAFF. The chain links TRBV20-1 to TRBJ1-1. The germline V gene has CDR1 DFQATT and CDR2 SNEGSKA (reference sequence). The CDR3 is 15 residues long.

This chain joins TRBV18 and TRBJ1-2. Germline V lookup: CDR1 KGHSH, CDR2 LQKENI. CDR3 length: 15 amino acids. The CDR3 is CASSLFTGLSEGYTF.

The J gene is TRBJ1-6, the V gene TRBV14; TCRdb lists TRBD1, though no DNA is available to test this call. The length of the CDR3 is 14 residues. CDR1 and CDR2 from the germline V gene are SGHDN and FVKESK. The CDR3 loop is CASSQDRGLSPLHF.

The chain carries TRBV5-5 and TRBJ2-1; checking the TCRdb D call of TRBD2 is not possible without DNA. In germline, CDR1 is SGHKS, CDR2 YYEKEE (reference sequence). This CDR3 contains 16 residues. This CDR3 is CASSHSLAGSYNEQFF.

The rearrangement links TRBV18 to TRBJ2-3; absent DNA, TCRdb's TRBD1 call cannot be checked. Germline assignment: CDR1 KGHSH and CDR2 LQKENI. The CDR3 extends over 17 amino acids. The CDR3 region is CASSPQRGIGVADTQYF.

This chain joins TRBV7-9 and TRBJ1-2; there is no DNA to check the TCRdb D call of TRBD1. The germline V gene has CDR1 SEHNR and CDR2 FQNEAQ (reference sequence). The CDR3 is 16 residues long. CDR3 loop: CASSLKPGGADYGYTF. Filled out from reference TRBV7-9 and TRBJ1-2, the complete variable domain reads DTGVSQNPRHKITKRGQNVTFRCDPISEHNRLYWYRQTLGQGPEFLTYFQNEAQLEKSRLLSDRFSAERPKGSFSTLEIQRTEQGDSAMYLCASSLKPGGADYGYTFGSGTRLTVV.

V usage is TRBV5-1 and J usage is TRBJ2-6; TCRdb's D gene call, TRBD1, goes unchecked for lack of DNA. The CDR3 has 16 residues. Germline lookup yields CDR1 SGHRS and CDR2 YFSETQ. The CDR3 here is CASTTQGASGANVLTF.

The CDR3 here is CSRPPRGAGDF. The rearrangement uses TRBV20-1 and TRBJ2-5; TCRdb selects TRBD1, and the lack of DNA leaves this call unchecked. The CDR3 loop spans 11 amino acids. Germline V gene data show CDR1 as DFQATT and CDR2 as SNEGSKA (reference sequence).

The chain uses TRBV6-1 and TRBJ1-4. The CDR3 covers 15 residues. Germline-derived CDR1 and CDR2 are MNHNS and SASEGT. The CDR3 region is CASRTDLGRDEKLFF.

CDR3: CASSFVTGTGYSGANVLTF. This chain connects TRBV11-2 to TRBJ2-6; the TCRdb call, TRBD1, lacks DNA for checking. The V gene's germline CDR1 is SGHAT and CDR2 FQNNGV. The CDR3 length is 19 residues.

This rearrangement joins TRBV12-3 or TRBV12-4 to TRBJ2-7. The CDR3 loop spans 14 amino acids. CDR3 residues: CASSFSGGPYEQYF.

This chain links TRBV6-1 with TRBJ2-2; as DNA is missing, the TRBD2 call by TCRdb cannot be tested. This CDR3 is 15 amino acids long. Germline V gene data show CDR1 as MNHNS and CDR2 as SASEGT. The CDR3: CASRSRMRDTGELFF.

The chain combines TRBV10-3 with TRBJ2-3; with no DNA, the TCRdb D assignment of TRBD2 cannot be verified. CDR3 length: 13 amino acids. CDR1 and CDR2 from the germline V gene are ENHRY and SYGVKD. The CDR3 is CAISSGTTDTQYF.

This chain joins TRBV12-3 or TRBV12-4 and TRBJ1-2; the D call of TRBD1 rests on TCRdb alone, since no DNA is present to check it. This CDR3 spans 14 amino acids. CDR3 protein: CASRPPTGIYGYTF.

The V and J genes are TRBV20-1 and TRBJ1-1. The germline V gene encodes CDR1 DFQATT and CDR2 SNEGSKA (reference sequence). There are 13 residues in the CDR3. The CDR3 sequence is CSARLQPNTEAFF.

The CDR3 sequence is CASSLREPATEAFF. The chain employs TRBV5-1 and TRBJ1-1. The CDR3 is 14 residues long. The germline CDR1 and CDR2 sequences are SGHRS and YFSETQ. Together with reference TRBV5-1 and TRBJ1-1, the CDR3 gives the full variable domain: KAGVTQTPRYLIKTRGQQVTLSCSPISGHRSVSWYQQTPGQGLQFLFEYFSETQRNKGNFPGRFSGRQFSNSRSEMNVSTLELGDSALYLCASSLREPATEAFFGQGTRLTVV.

This sequence joins TRBV28 and TRBJ1-1; TCRdb gives TRBD1 as the D gene, but with no DNA this cannot be confirmed. The germline V gene encodes CDR1 MDHEN and CDR2 SYDVKM. The CDR3 is 14 residues long. CDR3 residues: CASSSGGGAQRAFF.

The V call is TRBV7-6, the J call TRBJ1-1; the TRBD1 assignment by TCRdb is unverifiable without DNA. In germline, CDR1 is SGHVS, CDR2 FNYEAQ. This CDR3 region has 14 residues. This CDR3 is CASSFHPGTTEAFF.

The chain has TRBV7-2 and TRBJ2-1; TCRdb indicates TRBD1, and absent DNA this call remains unverified. Germline V gene lookup returns CDR1 SGHTA and CDR2 FQGNSA. The CDR3 consists of 13 residues. The CDR3 protein is CASSLLGGAGWFF.

The chain recombines TRBV12-3 or TRBV12-4 with TRBJ2-2; TCRdb's D gene call, TRBD1, goes unchecked for lack of DNA. This CDR3 has 15 residues. CDR3 in amino acids: CASSLSPGNTGELFF.

The chain joins TRBV11-2 to TRBJ2-3. This CDR3 contains 16 residues. CDR1 is SGHAT and CDR2 is FQNNGV in the germline V gene. Here the CDR3 reads CASSPRSGVSTDTQYF.

The chain uses TRBV6-2 or TRBV6-3 and TRBJ2-2; the TRBD1 assignment by TCRdb is unverifiable without DNA. Germline V gene data show CDR1 as MNHEY and CDR2 as SVGEGT. The CDR3 totals 14 residues. CDR3 sequence: CASSPQGYTGELFF.